This TCR beta chain is from a study of T cell responses to AZD1222 COVID-19 vaccine. The assay was immunoSEQ multiplex PCR, and TCRdb's table has in-frame clones only and misses some. Of about 140,000 clones listed, 90% to 95% are singletons. Germline V gene lookup returns CDR1 SGDLS and CDR2 YYNGEE. The CDR3 loop spans 14 amino acids. V was clipped by 4 bases and J by 5 bases, with 14 bases between them. The sequence derives from an adult in good health. Material: peripheral blood, obtained on day 0 of AZD1222 vaccination. The chain employs TRBV9 and TRBJ2-3; D assignment may be TRBD1 or TRBD2 (5 bases each). CDR3 loop: CASSPGTGRDTQYF. The CDR3 coding sequence is TGTGCCAGCAGCCCCGGGACCGGCAGAGATACGCAGTATTTT. Complete variable domain (other parts from reference TRBV9 and TRBJ2-3): DSGVTQTPKHLITATGQRVTLRCSPRSGDLSVYWYQQSLDQGLQFLIQYYNGEERAKGNILERFSAQQFPDLHSELNLSSLELGDSALYFCASSPGTGRDTQYFGPGTRLTVL.